A selection of T cell receptor beta chains follows, all from one sample in a study of shared clonotypes between healthy human individuals. Measured with immunoSEQ multiplex PCR; TCRdb has only the in-frame clones, and not every one. The table shows over a million clones, with 75% to 80% occurring only once. Sample: memory CD4+ T cells from PBMCs. The receptor set was obtained from a man younger than 35 in good health. Some clones in this sample may be carry-over from other donors' samples. CDR3s include the opening cysteine and the closing phenylalanine or tryptophan. D genes are given only for firm matches. Expanded clones are given a class, and other clones once, few, many or no size at all.

size,V,D,J,CDR3,DNA
-,TRBV28,-,TRBJ1-4,CASRQGGEKLFF,TGTGCCAGCAGGCAGGGTGGGGAAAAACTGTTTTTT
-,TRBV4-1,TRBD1,TRBJ1-2,CASSQEPTTGSTYGYTF,TGCGCCAGCAGCCAAGAGCCGACGACAGGGAGCACCTATGGCTACACCTTC
many,TRBV20-1,TRBD1,TRBJ2-3,CSASTGGTQYF,TGCAGTGCTAGTACAGGGGGTACGCAGTATTTT
-,TRBV5-1,-,TRBJ2-5,CASSLEGSSETQYF,TGCGCCAGCAGCTTGGAAGGCTCGTCAGAGACCCAGTACTTC
-,TRBV6-7,TRBD2,TRBJ2-7,CASSYGGEEGYEQYF,TGTGCCAGCAGTTATGGGGGGGAGGAAGGGTACGAGCAGTACTTC
-,TRBV4-1,TRBD2,TRBJ2-2,CASSQEGLAGPGELFF,TGCGCCAGCAGCCAGGAAGGACTAGCGGGACCAGGGGAGCTGTTTTTT
-,TRBV27,TRBD1,TRBJ2-2,CASGRGRGSGELFF,TGTGCCAGCGGCAGGGGGCGCGGGTCCGGGGAGCTGTTTTTT
-,TRBV2,-,TRBJ1-1,CASRERTWGNTEAFF,TGTGCCAGCAGGGAACGGACGTGGGGGAACACTGAAGCTTTCTTT
-,TRBV7-2,TRBD1,TRBJ1-2,CASSLFDRGHGGYTF,TGTGCCAGCAGCTTATTTGACAGGGGGCATGGTGGCTACACCTTC
-,TRBV28,TRBD1,TRBJ1-5,CASTGGRIQPQHF,TGTGCCAGCACAGGGGGTCGGATTCAGCCCCAGCATTTT
-,TRBV28,-,TRBJ1-4,CASSLVRSPNEKLFF,TGTGCCAGCAGTTTAGTCAGGTCCCCTAATGAAAAACTGTTTTTT
-,TRBV25-1,TRBD1,TRBJ1-1,CASSPHTGANTEAFF,TGTGCCAGCAGTCCCCACACAGGGGCGAACACTGAAGCTTTCTTT
-,TRBV6-5,-,TRBJ1-2,CASARQDNYGYTF,TGTGCCAGCGCTCGTCAGGACAACTATGGCTACACCTTC
few,TRBV5-1,TRBD2,TRBJ2-7,CASSLALASGNYEQYF,TGCGCCAGCAGCTTGGCCTTGGCTAGCGGGAATTACGAGCAGTACTTC
few,TRBV7-9,TRBD1,TRBJ2-7,CASSRQGGYEQYF,TGTGCCAGCAGCCGACAGGGGGGCTACGAGCAGTACTTC
-,TRBV27,-,TRBJ2-7,CASSLFSLGNRGYEQYF,TGTGCCAGCAGTTTATTTTCCCTTGGGAACCGGGGCTACGAGCAGTACTTC
-,TRBV28,-,TRBJ2-7,CASSFGSDFQETRYEQYF,TGTGCCAGCAGTTTTGGGTCGGACTTCCAAGAAACACGCTACGAGCAGTACTTC
-,TRBV7-9,TRBD1,TRBJ1-1,CASSLGTGGVSTEAFF,TGTGCCAGCAGCTTAGGAACAGGGGGCGTGAGCACTGAAGCTTTCTTT
-,TRBV5-1,-,TRBJ2-1,CASSRTGAWLNEQFF,TGCGCCAGCAGCCGTACCGGGGCCTGGCTCAATGAGCAGTTCTTC
once,TRBV4-2,TRBD1,TRBJ2-7,CASSHRTGDEQYF,TGTGCCAGCAGCCACCGAACAGGGGACGAGCAGTACTTC